This T cell receptor beta chain was identified during a study of T cells in Graves' hyperthyroidism and ophthalmopathy (dated by TCRdb to about 2019). The study in broad terms: Peripheral blood samples were taken at the time of initial diagnosis, prior to any treatment. TCR V-J signatures able to tell the groups apart were searched for in a discovery cohort of approximately 95 patients, of whom roughly 42 had Graves' ophthalmopathy and about 60 had stable Graves' hyperthyroidism. Prospective prediction of ophthalmopathy was tested in an independent validation cohort consisting of some 19 hyperthyroidism patients and around 17 patients who later progressed to ophthalmopathy. The roughly 100 discovery patients were randomly split 7:3 into training and test sets. The study also compared thyroid tissue and blood T-cell repertoires from more than 5 Graves' hyperthyroidism patients. Following sampling, methimazole starting at 30 mg daily was given to hyperthyroidism patients, and high-dose intravenous methylprednisolone was given to ophthalmopathy patients. The paper describes TCR Vbeta CDR3 sequencing of about 140 peripheral blood samples, made up of 43 ophthalmopathy patients, roughly 72 hyperthyroidism patients and about 17 progressor patients. The paper's findings and limits, for the study overall: Sample size was not statistically predetermined, and blinding of investigators to group allocation was not performed. A 13 V-J signature model separated ophthalmopathy from stable hyperthyroidism, with around 88% sensitivity and about 81% specificity in cross-validation and 80%/75% in testing. During validation, the model predicted progression to ophthalmopathy a median of around 6 months ahead of onset, with more than 55% sensitivity and around 73% specificity. Most expanded thyroid clonotypes (frequency above 0.001) were also found in blood, which suggests that blood repertoires may mirror thyroid immune responses.

Graves' hyperthyroidism was defined as stable when no progression to ophthalmopathy occurred over 18 months of follow-up. The hyperthyroidism patients were between 18 and 65 years old and newly diagnosed, with a disease duration of less than 2 months. Patients with uncontrolled infections, other autoimmune diseases, pregnancy or lactation were excluded. Diagnoses were based on clinical symptoms, serum thyroxine and TRAb, thyroid ultrasound and orbital computed tomography. Ficoll-Paque density gradient centrifugation was used to isolate PBMCs from approximately 11 ml of fresh peripheral blood. Total RNA was extracted using Trizol reagent, and RNA quality was assessed on an Agilent 2100 Bioanalyzer. The TCR beta CDR3 regions were amplified from RNA transcripts. For the first round of RT-PCR on the TCR CDR3, the HTBI primer set was used together with the Qiagen OneStep RT-PCR kit. Libraries were constructed in a second round of multiplex PCR, after which size selection and purification were carried out. Paired-end sequencing of the libraries was performed with 100 bp reads on an Illumina HiSeq2000. The authors processed their data as follows. SOAPnuke was used to process the raw data, throwing out any read that contained adapters or uncalled bases, had a mean Phred below 15, or lacked an exact constant-primer or identifier match. High-quality paired reads were merged with COPE v1.2.5, and unique nucleotide sequences were defined as clonotypes. Clonotypes were aligned to IMGT TRBV, TRBD and TRBJ reference segments using MiTCR v1.1. Analysis was restricted to V-J combinations with a frequency above 0.0001, which covered 99.2% of repertoires. A TCS score was defined as the ratio between F50 (clonal expansion) and ExV (chaos), using BLOSUM62-based TCRdist between CDR3 peptides within each V-J. Welch's t-statistics and random forest reduced several hundred V-J features to roughly 13, which were used in a naive Bayes classifier (R e1071). Thyroid-blood repertoire similarity was quantified with the Morisita-Horn index. The public reads were run again by TCRdb, first through fastp at Q25 and then through MiXCR, and only productive beta chains were kept. Rows with one shared CDR3 protein collapse into an entry with the most common genes and DNA. The V and J calls here are based on TCRdb, not the publication. This sample holds 750,000 to 900,000 distinct CDR3 sequences; roughly 37% were observed only once. The ten largest clonotypes hold approximately 8.7% of the sample.

This clonotype has just a few counts. Its antigen specificity is not known. Nothing much larger sits one base from this clone, and base qualities are not available. Sequencing input: blood. The sequence came from a man younger than 35 with Graves' hyperthyroidism.

The CDR3 in this case is CASSVGGTGDEKLFF. The nucleotides are TGTGCCAGCAGCGTAGGTGGGACAGGGGACGAAAAACTGTTTTTT. The receptor chain draws on TRBV9 and TRBJ1-4; a stretch of 10 junction bases matches TRBD1. For CDR1 and CDR2, the germline V gene lists SGDLS and YYNGEE. Counted from cysteine to phenylalanine, this CDR3 has 15 amino acids. The CDR3 DNA has 45 bases and is translated from base 1. Germline trimming amounts to 0 bases on V and 8 bases on J, with 4 as the count of junction bases outside the gene matches.